Presented here are 31 T cell receptor beta chains from one specimen sequenced in a study of beta chain features in type 1 diabetes. Reverse transcription of all isolated RNA meant that expressed TCRB transcripts were sequenced. Assay: immunoSEQ multiplex PCR; the TCRdb copy retains only in-frame clones and omits some. The sample holds about 220,000 clones, 9.5% to 13% seen once. Sequenced input: central memory CD4+ T cells from blood. The receptors were sampled from a man aged 18 to 30 in good health.

This clone was found a few times. This may be a read error: a much more frequent sequence differs by one nucleotide. The genes are TRBV5-6 and TRBJ2-1; D is uncertain. The CDR3 totals 13 residues. Germline CDR1 is SGHDT and CDR2 is YYEEEE. With 0 bases removed from V and 4 bases from J, the gap between germline ends came to 5 bases. Here the CDR3 reads CASSLGGYNEQFF. CDR3 sequence (DNA): TGTGCCAGCAGCTTGGGGGGTTACAATGAGCAGTTCTTC.

This clone was observed at least ten times. This sequence joins TRBV5-1 and TRBJ2-7; D is tentatively TRBD1 or TRBD2 (5 bases each). The CDR3 runs to 13 residues. Between the trimmed V and J ends, which lost 4 bases and 7 bases, there was a span of 15 bases. From germline, CDR1 is SGHRS and CDR2 YFSETQ. This chain's CDR3 is CASSPRDVVEQYF. The CDR3 DNA reads as TGCGCCAGCAGCCCCAGGGACGTGGTGGAGCAGTACTTC.

This clone was seen a few times. V is TRBV5-1 and J is TRBJ1-4; D is undetermined. Trimming removed 1 base from V and 8 bases from J, with 18 bases in between. The CDR3 extends over 16 amino acids. Germline CDR1 SGHRS, CDR2 YFSETQ. DNA of the CDR3: TGCGCCAGCAGCTTGAGTACGGGTTTAGACTCCGAAAAACTGTTTTTT. It is translated as CASSLSTGLDSEKLFF.

The chain carries TRBV18 and TRBJ2-6; TRBD1 matches at 11 bases. The length of the CDR3 is 18 residues. Trimming cost V 2 bases and J 0 bases; bases outside gene matches: 3. CDR1 is KGHSH, CDR2 LQKENI, per germline. The CDR3 DNA is TGTGCCAGCTCACCATGGACAGGGGGCAGCTCTGGGGCCAACGTCCTGACTTTC. This codes for CASSPWTGGSSGANVLTF.

The table lists this clone with a few counts. The genes are TRBV7-9 and TRBJ2-7; 8 positions agree with TRBD2. The CDR3 covers 15 residues. Germline V gene data show CDR1 as SEHNR and CDR2 as FQNEAQ (reference sequence). V gave up 6 bases and J gave up 3 bases; unmatched junction bases: 10. The CDR3 DNA reads as TGTGCCAGCAGACCCCCGGGACTAGGGCGCTACGAGCAGTACTTC. It is translated as CASRPPGLGRYEQYF.

This clone has at least ten counts. The chain links TRBV19 to TRBJ2-1, with D perhaps given as TRBD1 or TRBD2 (5 bases each). From germline, CDR1 is LNHDA and CDR2 SQIVND (reference sequence). The CDR3 runs to 14 residues. Between the trimmed V and J ends, which lost 4 bases and 7 bases, there was a span of 14 bases. CDR3 amino acids: CASSKGRDGNEQFF. The CDR3 DNA follows: TGTGCCAGTAGTAAGGGCAGGGACGGTAATGAGCAGTTCTTC.

The chain couples TRBV28 to TRBJ1-1; no clear D. V gave up 5 bases and J gave up 4 bases, with 8 bases separating them. Germline V gene data show CDR1 as MDHEN and CDR2 as SYDVKM. The CDR3 consists of 12 residues. The CDR3 loop reads CASSSRRTEAFF. CDR3 coding DNA: TGTGCCAGCAGTAGTAGGCGCACTGAAGCTTTCTTT.

Notes on this clone: A junction end diverges from the germline sequence, so it may reflect a read error. The sample holds other DNA sequences that translate to the same CDR3. V and J are TRBV7-2 and TRBJ2-7; 12 bases agree with TRBD2. The germline V gene encodes CDR1 SGHTA and CDR2 FQGNSA. This CDR3 contains 14 residues. CDR3 amino acids: CASSLAGGAYEQYF. The CDR3 DNA follows: TGTGCCAGCAGCCTAGCGGGAGGGGCCTACGAGCAGTACTTC.

This clone was counted a few times. Other DNA sequences in this sample translate to the same CDR3. The CDR3 DNA is TGTGCCAGCAGTCCCAGCACAGATACGCAGTATTTT. Translation gives CASSPSTDTQYF. This chain joins TRBV6-5 and TRBJ2-3; D not certain. The V and J ends lost 5 bases and 0 bases respectively, with 3 bases between them. This CDR3 is built from 12 residues. In germline, CDR1 is MNHEY, CDR2 SVGAGI.

This clone was seen only a few times. The rearrangement uses TRBV4-1 and TRBJ2-7; D remains unclear. The V end lost 1 base, the J end lost 6 bases, and 16 bases lay between the germline ends. The CDR3 contains 15 residues. CDR1 MGHRA and CDR2 YSYEKL come from the germline V gene. CDR3 in DNA: TGCGCCAGCAGCCAAGGGGTTCAAGGAGCAGGCGAGCAGTACTTC. It specifies CASSQGVQGAGEQYF.

This chain joins TRBV21-1 and TRBJ1-1; whether TRBD1, the table's D call, matches the DNA was not checked. TRBV21-1 is described as a pseudogene. The CDR3 length is 18 residues. The chain's CDR3 is CASSNDQTRTGGDTEAFF. As DNA, the CDR3 is TGTGCCAGCAGCAACGACCAGACTCGGACAGGGGGGGACACTGAAGCTTTCTTT.

This clone was counted a few times. CDR3 protein: CASTYRDYNEQFF. The CDR3 DNA is TGTGCCAGCACGTACCGGGATTACAATGAGCAGTTCTTC. This chain uses TRBV28 with TRBJ2-1, with D maybe TRBD2 (5 bases). Looked up from germline, CDR1 is MDHEN and CDR2 is SYDVKM. Trimming took 7 bases from V and 4 from J, leaving 11 bases between them. The CDR3 spans 13 residues.

This rearrangement joins TRBV5-1 to TRBJ2-5; D uncertain. The CDR3 is made up of 14 amino acids. With 0 bases removed from V and 1 base from J, the gap between germline ends came to 7 bases. Germline CDR1 reads SGHRS; CDR2 reads YFSETQ. This CDR3 reads CASSLANPQETQYF. The CDR3 DNA reads TGCGCCAGCAGCTTGGCGAACCCCCAAGAGACCCAGTACTTC.

Ten or more counts support this clone. The sample holds other DNA sequences that translate to the same CDR3. This chain uses TRBV7-3 with TRBJ2-3; 12 nucleotides agree with TRBD2. Germline values: CDR1 SGHTA, CDR2 FQGTGA. This CDR3 has 16 amino acids. J gave up 4 bases and V 4 bases, and 6 bases lay outside the gene matches. For the CDR3, the DNA is TGTGCCAGCAGCTCCGGACTAGCGGGGTCTTCAGATACGCAGTATTTT. This encodes CASSSGLAGSSDTQYF. Drawing the rest from reference TRBV7-3 and TRBJ2-3, the complete variable domain is GAGVSQTPSNKVTEKGKYVELRCDPISGHTALYWYRQSLGQGPEFLIYFQGTGAADDSGLPNDRFFAVRPEGSVSTLKIQRTERGDSAVYLCASSSGLAGSSDTQYFGPGTRLTVL.

The chain is built from TRBV6-6 and TRBJ2-3; 8 nucleotides line up with TRBD2. From germline, CDR1 is MNHNY and CDR2 SVGAGI (reference sequence). V lost 10 bases to trimming and J lost 6 bases; unmatched junction nucleotides: 12. CDR3 size: 14 residues. In DNA form, the CDR3 reads TGTGCCATCGCAAGTGGCGGGAGGATTGATACGCAGTATTTT. Protein sequence: CAIASGGRIDTQYF.

The chain employs TRBV28 and TRBJ2-6; no reliable D call. Trimming removed 7 bases from V and 0 bases from J, with 10 bases in between. From germline, CDR1 is MDHEN and CDR2 SYDVKM. CDR3 length: 15 amino acids. The CDR3 sequence: CASTSPNSGANVLTF. The CDR3 DNA sequence: TGTGCCAGCACATCACCGAACTCTGGGGCCAACGTCCTGACTTTC.

This clone was found a few times. This rearrangement joins TRBV27 to TRBJ2-5, with TRBD1 matching over 7 bases. V shed 0 bases, J shed 5 bases, and the junction held 3 bases outside the gene matches. The CDR3 extends over 14 amino acids. Germline CDR1 MNHEY, CDR2 SMNVEV (reference sequence). This CDR3 is CASSLSHRGETQYF. The CDR3 region has the DNA TGTGCCAGCAGTTTATCGCACAGGGGTGAGACCCAGTACTTC.

This clone was seen ten or more times. The same CDR3 is also encoded by other DNA sequences in this sample. J is TRBJ2-3 and V is TRBV2, with D unresolved. In germline, CDR1 is SNHLY, CDR2 FYNNEI. Deletions cut 4 bases from V and 2 bases from J, with 4 bases between. CDR3 size: 12 residues. The CDR3: CASSVSTDTQYF. CDR3 nucleotides: TGTGCCAGCAGTGTGTCCACAGATACGCAGTATTTT.

This clone came up a few times. J is TRBJ2-4 and V is TRBV2, with D possibly being TRBD2 (5 bases). From germline, CDR1 is SNHLY and CDR2 FYNNEI. Trimming stripped 0 bases from V and 0 bases from J, with 18 bases between. The CDR3 spans 19 residues. CDR3 loop: CASSEARVSAWGAKNIQYF. The CDR3 nucleotides are TGTGCCAGCAGTGAAGCGCGGGTTAGCGCGTGGGGAGCCAAAAACATTCAGTACTTC.

On this clone itself: Different DNA sequences within this sample yield the same CDR3. The chain couples TRBV7-9 to TRBJ1-1; 7 bases match TRBD1. J gave up 4 bases and V 5 bases, and 7 bases lay outside the gene matches. The CDR3 is 14 amino acids. Germline V lookup: CDR1 SEHNR, CDR2 FQNEAQ (reference sequence). This CDR3 is CASSLRQGGTEAFF. The CDR3 DNA is TGTGCCAGCAGCCTTCGACAGGGCGGCACTGAAGCTTTCTTT.

This clone was seen more than once but under ten times. J is TRBJ2-7 and V is TRBV12-2; TRBD2 is taken as the D call from the table, unchecked against the DNA. TRBV12-2 is a listed pseudogene. The CDR3 consists of 15 residues. The chain's CDR3 is CASHPTSGATYEQYF. The CDR3 DNA reads TGTGCAAGTCACCCCACTAGCGGGGCAACCTACGAGCAGTACTTC.

Many counts were recorded for this clone. This chain uses TRBV7-2 with TRBJ2-3, with D unresolved. The CDR3 runs to 14 residues. Germline V gene lookup returns CDR1 SGHTA and CDR2 FQGNSA. V gave up 5 bases and J gave up 0 bases, with 9 bases separating them. In DNA form, the CDR3 reads TGTGCCAGCAGCCCTCTCCGTAGCACAGATACGCAGTATTTT. Amino acid sequence: CASSPLRSTDTQYF. Using reference TRBV7-2 and TRBJ2-3 for the parts outside the CDR3, the full variable domain is GAGVSQSPSNKVTEKGKDVELRCDPISGHTALYWYRQSLGQGLEFLIYFQGNSAPDKSGLPSDRFSAERTGGSVSTLTIQRTQQEDSAVYLCASSPLRSTDTQYFGPGTRLTVL.

Note on this clone: The same CDR3 is also encoded by other DNA sequences in this sample. The chain combines TRBV14 with TRBJ2-1; D is perhaps TRBD2 (5 bases). Per germline, CDR1 SGHDN and CDR2 FVKESK. Trimming pared 1 base from V and 3 bases from J, leaving 10 bases between. This CDR3 has 15 residues. The CDR3 loop reads CASSQVKRSYNEQFF. CDR3 DNA sequence: TGTGCCAGCAGCCAAGTAAAGCGGAGCTACAATGAGCAGTTCTTC.

This clone has only a few counts. The chain employs TRBV6-5 and TRBJ1-2; D is perhaps TRBD1 (6 bases). Between the trimmed V and J ends, which lost 6 bases and 2 bases, there was a span of 10 bases. The V gene's germline CDR1 is MNHEY and CDR2 SVGAGI. The length of the CDR3 is 13 residues. CDR3 sequence (DNA): TGTGCCAGCAGACTTGACAGGAACTATGGCTACACCTTC. This encodes CASRLDRNYGYTF.

A few counts support this clone. V is TRBV2 and J is TRBJ1-1; D is perhaps TRBD1 (6 bases). Trimming took 7 bases from V and 4 from J, leaving 10 bases between them. The CDR3 covers 12 residues. The germline CDR1 and CDR2 sequences are SNHLY and FYNNEI. CDR3 coding DNA: TGTGCCAGCAACACCAGGGGCACTGAAGCTTTCTTT. Its protein is CASNTRGTEAFF.

This clone was counted ten times or more. The chain carries TRBV6-6 and TRBJ2-5, with no clear D. The V end lost 0 bases, the J end lost 3 bases, and 2 bases lay between the germline ends. CDR1 and CDR2 from the germline V gene are MNHNY and SVGAGI (reference sequence). The CDR3 runs 12 residues. DNA for the CDR3: TGTGCCAGCAGTTACTCGGAAGAGACCCAGTACTTC. Its translation is CASSYSEETQYF.

This clone was seen a handful of times. This chain links TRBV28 with TRBJ1-1, with a weak D call TRBD1 (6 bases). Germline assignment: CDR1 MDHEN and CDR2 SYDVKM. V was trimmed by 5 bases and J by 3 bases, leaving 16 bases between them. The CDR3 consists of 15 residues. The DNA of the CDR3 is TGTGCCAGCAGTCTTCCGAGGGGGAAAGACACTGAAGCTTTCTTT. It yields the protein CASSLPRGKDTEAFF.

The chain couples TRBV4-3 to TRBJ2-3; 7 bases map to TRBD2. The germline gives CDR1 LGHNA, CDR2 YSLEER. Trimming cost V 3 bases and J 0 bases; bases outside gene matches: 3. This CDR3 contains 15 residues. This CDR3 is CASSQLTSSTDTQYF. The CDR3 nucleotides are TGCGCCAGCAGCCAGTTGACTAGCAGCACAGATACGCAGTATTTT.

In its sample, this clone was seen a few times. The gene calls are TRBV11-2 and TRBJ2-1; tentatively, D is TRBD2 (6 bases). V shed 2 bases and J shed 9 bases, with 20 bases lying between them. The CDR3 is 16 amino acids. In germline, CDR1 is SGHAT, CDR2 FQNNGV. The DNA for the CDR3 is TGTGCCAGCAGCTTAATCCGACTAGGAGGTGGAGGTGAGCAGTTCTTC. It translates to CASSLIRLGGGGEQFF.

This clone was seen a handful of times. V and J are TRBV6-5 and TRBJ2-7, with D possibly called TRBD1 or TRBD2 (5 bases each). This CDR3 region has 13 residues. Looked up from germline, CDR1 is MNHEY and CDR2 is SVGAGI. The germline V and J ends were trimmed by 2 bases and 7 bases, with 12 bases remaining between them. The CDR3 loop is CASSYPGRAEQYF. The CDR3, as DNA: TGTGCCAGCAGTTACCCGGGACGTGCGGAGCAGTACTTC.

The V and J genes are TRBV28 and TRBJ2-7, with no clear D. Trimming left V 5 bases short and J 4 bases short, with 12 bases between. Germline V CDR1 and CDR2: MDHEN, SYDVKM. This CDR3 is built from 13 residues. The chain's CDR3 is CASSTLSKYEQYF. The CDR3, as DNA: TGTGCCAGCAGTACACTGAGCAAGTACGAGCAGTACTTC.